The 29 T cell receptor beta chains given below trace back to one sample, sequenced in a study of response to subunit inactivated influenza vaccine. One entry per CDR3 protein results from TCRdb running MiXCR on the RT-PCR reads. The data show 860,000 or so distinct CDR3 sequences, with about 20% seen just once and 10% to 13% held by the top ten. The sample was PBMCs from blood, taken 5 to 6 days after vaccination. These receptors came from a man aged 50-59 years who received an inactivated influenza vaccine.

The J gene is TRBJ1-2, the V gene TRBV10-3, with 8 bases lining up with TRBD1. Germline lookup yields CDR1 ENHRY and CDR2 SYGVKD. Trimming took 3 bases from V and 7 from J; bases not matched to a gene: 4. The CDR3 is 13 residues long. The CDR3 sequence: CAISDRTGSGYTF. CDR3 coding DNA: TGTGCCATCAGTGACCGGACAGGGTCTGGCTACACCTTC.

A few counts support this clonotype. The chain combines TRBV4-3 with TRBJ2-7; no clear D gene. The germline CDR1 and CDR2 sequences are LGHNA and YSLEER. V was pared by 5 bases and J by 1 base, with 15 bases between. The CDR3 is 15 residues long. CDR3 loop: CASSRRPSGSYEQYF. The CDR3 DNA is TGCGCCAGCAGCAGACGCCCCTCCGGATCCTACGAGCAGTACTTC.

This clonotype was seen more than once but under ten times. V is TRBV15 and J is TRBJ1-4; 8 nucleotides agree with TRBD1. The V segment lost 8 bases and the J segment 3 bases; nucleotides outside the gene matches: 8. Germline V CDR1 and CDR2: LNHNV, YYDKDF (reference sequence). This CDR3 is built from 15 residues. CDR3: CATEGQDPANEKLFF. As DNA, the CDR3 is TGTGCCACCGAGGGACAGGACCCGGCTAATGAAAAACTGTTTTTT.

CDR3 nucleotide sequence: TGTGCCAGCAGTTCGCCGGGGGGAATAGGGGAAGATACGCAGTATTTT. Residues: CASSSPGGIGEDTQYF. The chain uses TRBV12-3 or TRBV12-4 and TRBJ2-3, with 7 bases fitting TRBD2. V lost 4 bases to trimming and J lost 5 bases; unmatched junction nucleotides: 12. The CDR3 runs 16 residues.

The chain recombines TRBV20-1 with TRBJ2-2, with TRBD2 identical over 7 bases. The CDR3 is 15 amino acids. Looked up from germline, CDR1 is DFQATT and CDR2 is SNEGSKA (reference sequence). The J segment lost 2 bases and the V segment lost 2 bases, leaving 5 bases of the junction unmatched. This CDR3 is CSARRPGLNTGELFF. CDR3 in DNA: TGCAGTGCTAGACGCCCGGGACTAAACACCGGGGAGCTGTTTTTT.

J is TRBJ1-6 and V is TRBV12-3 or TRBV12-4; perhaps TRBD1 as D (5 bases). The CDR3 is 17 amino acids. With 4 bases removed from V and 0 bases from J, the gap between germline ends came to 13 bases. CDR3 sequence reads: CASSSGDKGSYNSPLHF. The CDR3 DNA follows: TGTGCCAGCAGTTCGGGGGATAAGGGCTCCTATAATTCACCCCTCCACTTT.

The rearrangement joins TRBV4-1 to TRBJ2-1, with 8 bases that match TRBD2. V trimming: 1 base; J trimming: 6 bases; junction bases outside the gene matches: 5. CDR1 is MGHRA and CDR2 is YSYEKL in the germline V gene. The CDR3 length is 15 residues. CDR3 residues: CASSQARGGSNEQFF. The CDR3 nucleotides are TGCGCCAGCAGCCAAGCCCGGGGGGGCTCCAATGAGCAGTTCTTC.

There are a few counts of this clonotype. The DNA is omitted, as the CDR3 cannot be located on it reliably, and the CDR3 follows TCRdb's listing. The V call is TRBV29-1, the J call TRBJ2-1; the table calls TRBD1, which could not be checked here. Germline lookup yields CDR1 SQVTM and CDR2 ANQGSEA. The CDR3 spans 13 residues, counting both ends. The CDR3 here is CSVGFGTGRDEFF.

This clonotype was seen once. This may be a read error, as it is one base from a much larger clone. V is TRBV5-6 and J is TRBJ1-2, with TRBD1 matching over 10 bases. CDR1 and CDR2 (germline): SGHDT, YYEEEE. J gave up 5 bases and V 4 bases, and 5 bases lay outside the gene matches. The CDR3 consists of 14 residues. CDR3 DNA: TGTGCCAGCAGCGTGGGGACAGGGGCTTATGGCTACACCTTC. Its translation is CASSVGTGAYGYTF. The whole variable domain, filled in from reference TRBV5-6 and TRBJ1-2, reads DAGVTQSPTHLIKTRGQQVTLRCSPKSGHDTVSWYQQALGQGPQFIFQYYEEEERQRGNFPDRFSGHQFPNYSSELNVNALLLGDSALYLCASSVGTGAYGYTFGSGTRLTVV.

A few counts support this clonotype. The V gene is TRBV12-3 or TRBV12-4, the J gene TRBJ1-5, with a tentative D call TRBD1 (6 bases). V was cut by 5 bases and J by 3 bases, with 11 bases left in between. CDR3 length: 14 amino acids. The CDR3, as DNA: TGTGCCAGCAGTATGGGACAACCCAATCAGCCCCAGCATTTT. It specifies CASSMGQPNQPQHF.

A single count supports this clonotype. V and J are TRBV20-1 and TRBJ2-2; D is ambiguous. Germline lookup yields CDR1 DFQATT and CDR2 SNEGSKA (reference sequence). V gave up 1 base and J gave up 0 bases, with 9 bases separating them. The CDR3 consists of 15 residues. As DNA, the CDR3 is TGCAGTGCTAGAGGGACGTGGTCGAACACCGGGGAGCTGTTTTTT. This sequence encodes CSARGTWSNTGELFF.

This chain uses TRBV20-1 with TRBJ2-1, with 7 bases identical to TRBD2. This CDR3 is built from 13 residues. V shed 3 bases and J 6 bases; nucleotides not matched to a gene: 5. Germline V gene lookup returns CDR1 DFQATT and CDR2 SNEGSKA (reference sequence). Here the CDR3 DNA reads TGCAGTGCTAGGGGGGGGATCAGCAATGAGCAGTTCTTC. Protein: CSARGGISNEQFF.

The sample holds a few counts of this clonotype. The chain recombines TRBV6-1 with TRBJ2-5, with D uncertain. The CDR3 runs to 15 residues. CDR1 is MNHNS, CDR2 SASEGT, per germline. V lost 1 base, J lost 1 base, and 10 bases lay in between. CDR3 in amino acids: CASSEEAVVQETQYF. The CDR3 bases are TGTGCCAGCAGTGAAGAGGCGGTGGTCCAAGAGACCCAGTACTTC.

This clonotype was detected a few times. This chain's CDR3 is CASSLRLSNTGELFF. CDR3 nucleotide sequence: TGCGCCAGCAGCTTAAGACTTTCGAACACCGGGGAGCTGTTTTTT. The chain joins TRBV5-1 to TRBJ2-2, with no clear D. This CDR3 has 15 residues. The germline gives CDR1 SGHRS, CDR2 YFSETQ. The V and J ends lost 2 bases and 0 bases respectively, with 8 bases between them.

The chain recombines TRBV5-1 with TRBJ1-6; 8 nucleotides agree with TRBD1. The CDR3 has 15 residues. Germline CDR1 reads SGHRS; CDR2 reads YFSETQ. V gave up 5 bases and J gave up 10 bases; unmatched junction bases: 11. CDR3 amino acids: CASSQGQGSFSPLHF. CDR3 DNA: TGCGCCAGCAGTCAAGGACAGGGATCTTTCTCACCCCTCCACTTT.

This clonotype was detected many times. This chain uses TRBV12-3 or TRBV12-4 with TRBJ1-1; 7 nucleotides agree with TRBD1. CDR3 length equals 13 residues. The V segment lost 1 base and the J segment 10 bases; nucleotides outside the gene matches: 6. This CDR3 reads CASSLGTGQRAFF. CDR3 bases: TGTGCCAGCAGTTTAGGGACAGGCCAGAGAGCTTTCTTT.

This clonotype was observed a handful of times. This chain joins TRBV30 and TRBJ2-2, with TRBD1 matching over 7 bases. V shed 3 bases and J 7 bases; nucleotides not matched to a gene: 5. Germline V CDR1 and CDR2: GTSNPN, SVGIG (reference sequence). The CDR3 runs to 13 residues. CDR3 loop: CAWRRQGIGELFF. The CDR3 region has the DNA TGTGCCTGGAGGAGACAGGGAATCGGGGAGCTGTTTTTT. Drawing the rest from reference TRBV30 and TRBJ2-2, the complete variable domain is SQTIHQWPATLVQPVGSPLSLECTVEGTSNPNLYWYRQAAGRGLQLLFYSVGIGQISSEVPQNLSASRPQDRQFILSSKKLLLSDSGFYLCAWRRQGIGELFFGEGSRLTVL.

CDR3 sequence reads: CASSFRTSVRSEQYF. Here the CDR3 DNA reads TGTGCCAGCAGTTTCCGGACTAGCGTTCGTTCCGAGCAGTACTTC. V is TRBV28 and J is TRBJ2-7, with 9 bases matching TRBD2. CDR3 size: 15 residues. J lost 6 bases, V lost 3 bases, and 9 bases had no gene match. Germline V CDR1 and CDR2: MDHEN, SYDVKM. The variable domain in full, completed from reference TRBV28 and TRBJ2-7, reads DVKVTQSSRYLVKRTGEKVFLECVQDMDHENMFWYRQDPGLGLRLIYFSYDVKMKEKGDIPEGYSVSREKKERFSLILESASTNQTSMYLCASSFRTSVRSEQYFGPGTRLTVT.

This clonotype was observed a handful of times. The J gene is TRBJ2-7, the V gene TRBV5-1; 7 nucleotides align to TRBD2. Germline trimming cut 6 bases from V and 0 bases from J; bases unmatched to any gene: 9. The CDR3 sequence is 15 residues long. The germline V gene has CDR1 SGHRS and CDR2 YFSETQ. CDR3 sequence reads: CASKQTSASSYEQYF. CDR3 bases: TGCGCCAGCAAACAAACTAGCGCGAGCTCCTACGAGCAGTACTTC.

In its sample, this clonotype was seen once. The J gene is TRBJ2-3, the V gene TRBV5-1; 9 bases fit TRBD1. The germline CDR1 and CDR2 sequences are SGHRS and YFSETQ. Trimming removed 3 bases from V and 2 bases from J; junction bases left unmatched: 4. The CDR3 covers 15 residues. The CDR3 DNA reads as TGCGCCAGCAGCTGGGGACAGGGTGACACAGATACGCAGTATTTT. Translation: CASSWGQGDTDTQYF.

The chain carries TRBV10-3 and TRBJ2-7; 9 bases are a match to TRBD1. The CDR3 runs 13 residues. Germline trimming cut 11 bases from V and 6 bases from J; bases unmatched to any gene: 11. Germline values: CDR1 ENHRY, CDR2 SYGVKD. The CDR3 coding sequence is TGTGCCTCCACTCCGGGACAGGGTGGCGAGCAGTACTTC. This gives the protein CASTPGQGGEQYF.

The chain uses TRBV27 and TRBJ2-1; possibly TRBD1 for D (5 bases). Germline V CDR1 and CDR2: MNHEY, SMNVEV (reference sequence). The V end was cut by 5 bases, the J end by 3 bases, with 23 bases between. This CDR3 comprises 18 residues. CDR3 sequence: CASSPKYWGRPDYNEQFF. CDR3 coding DNA: TGTGCCAGCAGTCCAAAGTATTGGGGCAGACCGGACTACAATGAGCAGTTCTTC.

This clonotype has only a few counts. The chain carries TRBV7-7 and TRBJ2-5, with D possibly TRBD2 on 5 matching bases. CDR3 length equals 13 residues. CDR1 and CDR2 (germline): SSHAT, FNYEAQ (reference sequence). This CDR3 is CASSGKPRETQYF. CDR3 DNA sequence: TGTGCTAGCTCCGGGAAACCCCGCGAGACCCAGTACTTC.

The chain has TRBV6-5 and TRBJ2-4; perhaps TRBD1 as D (6 bases). The CDR3 contains 17 residues. Germline assignment: CDR1 MNHEY and CDR2 SVGAGI. V lost 2 bases and J 3 bases, leaving 17 bases between the germline ends. The CDR3 region is CASSYPKDSLGKNIQYF. DNA for the CDR3: TGTGCCAGCAGTTACCCCAAGGACAGTTTAGGCAAAAACATTCAGTACTTC.

This chain uses TRBV5-1 with TRBJ1-2; 9 nucleotides line up with TRBD1. Germline V gene lookup returns CDR1 SGHRS and CDR2 YFSETQ. Trimming cost V 2 bases and J 5 bases; bases outside gene matches: 7. This CDR3 is 15 amino acids long. CDR3 loop: CASSFETGGKYGYTF. The CDR3 nucleotides are TGCGCCAGCAGCTTTGAGACAGGGGGAAAGTATGGCTACACCTTC.

The chain combines TRBV4-3 with TRBJ2-3; 12 bases fit TRBD2. V shed 5 bases, J shed 8 bases, and the junction held 14 bases outside the gene matches. This CDR3 is 17 amino acids long. Germline CDR1 reads LGHNA; CDR2 reads YSLEER. This CDR3 is CASSMTSSGGASVTQYF. The DNA of the CDR3 is TGCGCCAGCAGCATGACTTCTAGCGGGGGGGCCTCAGTTACGCAGTATTTT.

This clonotype was found a few times. V usage is TRBV20-1 and J usage is TRBJ1-1; D might be TRBD1 (5 bases). The germline gives CDR1 DFQATT, CDR2 SNEGSKA (reference sequence). The CDR3 spans 13 residues. The V end lost 5 bases, the J end lost 6 bases, and 16 bases lay between the germline ends. The CDR3 DNA sequence: TGCAGTGCTCCGACCCCGGGGCGGGCTGAAGCTTTCTTT. Encoded protein: CSAPTPGRAEAFF.

This clonotype came up many times. DNA for the CDR3: TGCAGTGCGGTCGGGCGGGAGAGACACGAGCAGTACTTC. Its translation is CSAVGRERHEQYF. The chain is built from TRBV20-1 and TRBJ2-7, with 7 positions matching TRBD2. The V gene's germline CDR1 is DFQATT and CDR2 SNEGSKA (reference sequence). The CDR3 extends over 13 amino acids. V lost 6 bases to trimming and J lost 5 bases; unmatched junction nucleotides: 10.

The chain links TRBV4-1 to TRBJ1-1, with D possibly being TRBD1 (5 bases). The V gene's germline CDR1 is MGHRA and CDR2 YSYEKL. With 0 bases removed from V and 1 base from J, the gap between germline ends came to 9 bases. This CDR3 comprises 15 residues. In nucleotides, the CDR3 is TGCGCCAGCAGCCAAGATCCGCAGGGGAACACTGAAGCTTTCTTT. Its protein is CASSQDPQGNTEAFF.